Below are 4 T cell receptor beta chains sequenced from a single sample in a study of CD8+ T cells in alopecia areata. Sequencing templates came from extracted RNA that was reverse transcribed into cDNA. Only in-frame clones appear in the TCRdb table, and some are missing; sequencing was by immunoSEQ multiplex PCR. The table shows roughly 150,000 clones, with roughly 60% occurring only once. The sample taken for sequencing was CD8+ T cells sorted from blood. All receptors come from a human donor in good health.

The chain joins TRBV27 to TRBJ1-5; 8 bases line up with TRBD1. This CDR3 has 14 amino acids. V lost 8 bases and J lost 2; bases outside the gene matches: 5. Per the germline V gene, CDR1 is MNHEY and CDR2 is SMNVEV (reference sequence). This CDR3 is CASRTGQGNQPQHF. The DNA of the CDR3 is TGTGCCAGCCGGACAGGGCAAGGCAATCAGCCCCAGCATTTT.

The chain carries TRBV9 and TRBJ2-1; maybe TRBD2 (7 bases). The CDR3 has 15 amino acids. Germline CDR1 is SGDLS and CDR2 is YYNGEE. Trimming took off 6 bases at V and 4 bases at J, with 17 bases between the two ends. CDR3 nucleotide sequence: TGTGCCAGCACCCCGGGGGGCAGTTCTTACAATGAGCAGTTCTTC. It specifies CASTPGGSSYNEQFF. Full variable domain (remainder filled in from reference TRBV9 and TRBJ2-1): DSGVTQTPKHLITATGQRVTLRCSPRSGDLSVYWYQQSLDQGLQFLIQYYNGEERAKGNILERFSAQQFPDLHSELNLSSLELGDSALYFCASTPGGSSYNEQFFGPGTRLTVL.

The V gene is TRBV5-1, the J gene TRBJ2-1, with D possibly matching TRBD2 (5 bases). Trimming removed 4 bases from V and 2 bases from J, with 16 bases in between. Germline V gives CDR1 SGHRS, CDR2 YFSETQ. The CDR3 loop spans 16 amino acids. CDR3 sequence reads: CASSPRRGWTYNEQFF. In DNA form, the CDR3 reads TGCGCCAGCAGCCCCAGGCGCGGGTGGACCTACAATGAGCAGTTCTTC. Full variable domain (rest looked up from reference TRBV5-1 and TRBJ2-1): KAGVTQTPRYLIKTRGQQVTLSCSPISGHRSVSWYQQTPGQGLQFLFEYFSETQRNKGNFPGRFSGRQFSNSRSEMNVSTLELGDSALYLCASSPRRGWTYNEQFFGPGTRLTVL.

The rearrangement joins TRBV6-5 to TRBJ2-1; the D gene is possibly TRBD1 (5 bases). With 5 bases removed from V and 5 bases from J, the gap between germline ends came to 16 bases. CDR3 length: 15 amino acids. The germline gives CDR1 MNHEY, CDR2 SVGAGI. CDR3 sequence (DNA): TGTGCCAGCAGTACCCCCGGACGGACACACAATGAGCAGTTCTTC. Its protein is CASSTPGRTHNEQFF.